Listed below are T cell receptor beta chains from one sample, sequenced in a study of graft-versus-host responses after intestinal transplantation. TCRdb keeps only in-frame clones here, not all; method: immunoSEQ multiplex PCR. The table shows 55,000 to 70,000 clones, with approximately 90% occurring only once. Sequencing was performed on PBMCs, taken around 120 days after intestinal transplantation. These receptors were obtained from a human patient who received an intestinal transplant, so some T cells may come from the graft donor. Both conserved end residues are part of each CDR3. A row's size may be missing; if present it is once, few, many or a size class.

V gene,J gene,clone size,CDR3 protein
TRBV28,TRBJ2-4,.,CASGLPGQGVKNIQYF
TRBV5-1,TRBJ2-5,.,CASSLWSGLAVREETQYF
TRBV6-5,TRBJ2-1,.,CASSLQGRNEQFF
TRBV4-1,TRBJ2-2,once,CASSLLGQGRYGELFF
TRBV28,TRBJ1-5,.,CASSLGQIYSNQPQHF
TRBV5-4,TRBJ1-1,.,CASSSGQGATEAFF
TRBV7-9,TRBJ2-1,.,CASSLVGYRGSYNEQFF
TRBV6-5,TRBJ1-1,.,CASSGTGDTEAFF
TRBV10-1,TRBJ2-3,.,CASSESVGGSSTQYF
TRBV5-6,TRBJ2-3,.,CASSGDRGADTQYF
TRBV7-2,TRBJ2-1,.,CASSQHRGVGNEQFF
TRBV5-1,TRBJ1-5,.,CASSARTGHSNQPQHF
TRBV7-9,TRBJ2-4,.,CASSFPTSGSTQYF
TRBV11-1,TRBJ2-7,.,CASSLSGRSEQYF
TRBV10-2,.,.,CASRTSGRYEQYF
TRBV6-5,TRBJ1-1,.,CASSPLGGETEAFF
TRBV19,TRBJ2-7,.,CASSLRLAGGPSPYYEQYF
TRBV5-1,.,.,CASSLGFRTDYEQYF
TRBV5-1,TRBJ2-4,.,CASSAGQGDRNIQYF
TRBV29-1,TRBJ1-1,.,CSVEGAARDPEAFF
TRBV5-1,TRBJ2-5,.,CASSSQGAAETQYF
TRBV30,TRBJ2-2,.,CACLSGGTNTGELFF
TRBV4-2,TRBJ2-1,.,CASSPGYGNYNEQFF
TRBV4-1,TRBJ2-7,few,CASSQVGEYSEQYF
TRBV28,TRBJ2-5,.,CATSFEGAEETQYF
TRBV4-1,TRBJ1-1,.,CASSPHGRGITEAFF
TRBV6-5,TRBJ1-1,.,CASSVERYREEAFF
TRBV2,TRBJ1-2,.,CASSDVFGYTF
TRBV2,TRBJ2-7,.,CASAYHDEQYF
TRBV7-9,TRBJ1-6,.,CASRHGGLDSPLHF
TRBV13,TRBJ2-5,.,CASSLEGDVPETQYF
TRBV7-9,TRBJ1-1,.,CASSFNLNTEAFF
TRBV5-4,TRBJ1-1,.,CASGRGSSTEAFF
TRBV9,TRBJ1-1,few,CASSVSSQGQGTEAFF
TRBV6-4,TRBJ2-3,.,CASRETSGGSDTQYF
TRBV7-9,TRBJ1-3,.,CASSLPGNRAQNTIYF